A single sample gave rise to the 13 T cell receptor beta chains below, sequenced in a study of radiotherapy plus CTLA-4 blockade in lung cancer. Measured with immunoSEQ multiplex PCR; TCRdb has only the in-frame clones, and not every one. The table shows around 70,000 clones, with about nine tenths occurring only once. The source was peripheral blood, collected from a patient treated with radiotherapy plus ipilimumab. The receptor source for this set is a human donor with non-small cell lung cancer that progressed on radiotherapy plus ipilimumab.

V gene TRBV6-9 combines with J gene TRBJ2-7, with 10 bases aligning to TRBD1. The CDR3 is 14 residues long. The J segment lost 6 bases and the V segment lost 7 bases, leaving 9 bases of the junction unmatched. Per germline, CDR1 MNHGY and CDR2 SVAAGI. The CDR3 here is CASKQGQGIGEQYF. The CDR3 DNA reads TGTGCCAGCAAACAGGGACAGGGGATCGGCGAGCAGTACTTC.

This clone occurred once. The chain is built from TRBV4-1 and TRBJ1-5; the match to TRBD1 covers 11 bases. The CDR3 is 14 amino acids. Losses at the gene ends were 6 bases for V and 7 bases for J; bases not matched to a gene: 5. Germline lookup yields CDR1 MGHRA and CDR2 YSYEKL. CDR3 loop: CASRRTGGGQPQHF. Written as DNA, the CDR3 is TGCGCCAGCAGGCGGACAGGGGGCGGACAGCCCCAGCATTTT.

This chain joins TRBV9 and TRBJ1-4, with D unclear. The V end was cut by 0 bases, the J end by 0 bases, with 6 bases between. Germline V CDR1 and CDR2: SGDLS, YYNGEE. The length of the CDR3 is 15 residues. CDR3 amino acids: CASSVAPTTNEKLFF. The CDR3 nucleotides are TGTGCCAGCAGCGTAGCTCCAACAACTAATGAAAAACTGTTTTTT.

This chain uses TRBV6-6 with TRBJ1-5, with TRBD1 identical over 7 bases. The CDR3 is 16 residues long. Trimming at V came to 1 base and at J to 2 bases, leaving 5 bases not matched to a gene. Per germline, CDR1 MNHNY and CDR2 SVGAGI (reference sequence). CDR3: CASSYLRGQGNQPQHF. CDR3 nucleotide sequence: TGTGCCAGCAGTTACTTGAGAGGACAGGGCAATCAGCCCCAGCATTTT.

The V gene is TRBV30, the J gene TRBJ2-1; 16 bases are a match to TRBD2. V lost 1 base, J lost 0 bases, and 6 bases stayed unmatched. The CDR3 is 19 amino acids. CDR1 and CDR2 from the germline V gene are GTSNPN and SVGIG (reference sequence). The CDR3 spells CAWSGGLAGGSLSYNEQFF. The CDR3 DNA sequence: TGTGCCTGGAGTGGGGGACTAGCGGGAGGGTCCCTCTCCTACAATGAGCAGTTCTTC.

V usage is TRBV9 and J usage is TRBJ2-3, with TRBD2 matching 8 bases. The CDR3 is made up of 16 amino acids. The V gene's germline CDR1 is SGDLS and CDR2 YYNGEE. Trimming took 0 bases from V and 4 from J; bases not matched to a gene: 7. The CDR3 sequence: CASSVATGLGPDTQYF. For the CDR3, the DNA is TGTGCCAGCAGCGTAGCGACGGGACTAGGACCAGATACGCAGTATTTT.

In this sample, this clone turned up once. The CDR3 spells CASISTRDYGYTF. CDR3 DNA sequence: TGTGCCAGCATCTCGACAAGAGACTATGGCTACACCTTC. The V call is TRBV28, the J call TRBJ1-2; no firm D call. The length of the CDR3 is 13 residues. Germline V gives CDR1 MDHEN, CDR2 SYDVKM. V shed 7 bases and J shed 3 bases, with 12 bases lying between them.

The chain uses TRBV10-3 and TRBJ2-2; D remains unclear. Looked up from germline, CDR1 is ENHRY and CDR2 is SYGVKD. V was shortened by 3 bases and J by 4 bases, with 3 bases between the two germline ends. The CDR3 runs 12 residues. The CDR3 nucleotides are TGTGCCATCAGTGATAGCACCGGGGAGCTGTTTTTT. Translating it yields CAISDSTGELFF.

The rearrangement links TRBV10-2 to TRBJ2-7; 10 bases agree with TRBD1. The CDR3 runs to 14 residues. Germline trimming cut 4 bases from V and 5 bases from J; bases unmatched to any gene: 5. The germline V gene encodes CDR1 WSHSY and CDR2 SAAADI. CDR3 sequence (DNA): TGCGCCAGCAGTGGACAGGGGGCGAAACACGAGCAGTACGTC. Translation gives CASSGQGAKHEQYV.

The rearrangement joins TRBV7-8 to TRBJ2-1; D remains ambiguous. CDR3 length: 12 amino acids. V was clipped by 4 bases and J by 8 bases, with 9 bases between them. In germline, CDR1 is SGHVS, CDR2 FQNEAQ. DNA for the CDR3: TGTGCCAGCAGCTCGGTCCAGTATGAGCAGTTCTTC. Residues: CASSSVQYEQFF.

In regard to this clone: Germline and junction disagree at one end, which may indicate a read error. The CDR3 protein is CACSYLTGETFF. The CDR3 region has the DNA TGTGCCTGCAGTTACTTGACAGGGGAAACTTTCTTT. The V gene is TRBV6-5, the J gene TRBJ1-1, with TRBD1 matching over 8 bases. CDR3 length: 12 amino acids. Germline V gives CDR1 MNHEY, CDR2 SVGAGI.

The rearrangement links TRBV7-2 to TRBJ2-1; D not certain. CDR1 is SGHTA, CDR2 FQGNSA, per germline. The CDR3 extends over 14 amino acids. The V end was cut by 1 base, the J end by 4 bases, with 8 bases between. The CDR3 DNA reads TGTGCCAGCAGCTTAGACCCGAGGTACAATGAGCAGTTCTTC. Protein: CASSLDPRYNEQFF.

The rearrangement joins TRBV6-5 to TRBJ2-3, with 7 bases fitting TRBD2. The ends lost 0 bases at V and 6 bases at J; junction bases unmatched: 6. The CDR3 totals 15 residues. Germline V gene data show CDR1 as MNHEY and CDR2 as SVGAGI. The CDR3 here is CASSYSIGRSDTQYF. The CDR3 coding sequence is TGTGCCAGCAGTTACTCGATCGGGAGGAGTGATACGCAGTATTTT.